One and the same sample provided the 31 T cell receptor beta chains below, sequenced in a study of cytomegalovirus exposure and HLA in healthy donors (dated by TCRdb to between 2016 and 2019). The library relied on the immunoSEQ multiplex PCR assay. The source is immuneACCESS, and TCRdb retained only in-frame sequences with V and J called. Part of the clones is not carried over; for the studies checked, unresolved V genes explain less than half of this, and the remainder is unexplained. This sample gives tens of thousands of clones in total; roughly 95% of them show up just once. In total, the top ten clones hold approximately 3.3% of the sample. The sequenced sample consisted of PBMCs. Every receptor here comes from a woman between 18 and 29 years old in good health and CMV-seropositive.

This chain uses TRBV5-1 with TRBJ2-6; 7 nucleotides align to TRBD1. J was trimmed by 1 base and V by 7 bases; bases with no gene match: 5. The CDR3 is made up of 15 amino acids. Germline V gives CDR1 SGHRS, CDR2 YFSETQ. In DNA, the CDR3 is TGCGCCAGCGCCCGACAGGGTTCTGGGGCCAACGTCCTGACTTTC. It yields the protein CASARQGSGANVLTF. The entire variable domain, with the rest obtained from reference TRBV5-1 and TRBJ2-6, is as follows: KAGVTQTPRYLIKTRGQQVTLSCSPISGHRSVSWYQQTPGQGLQFLFEYFSETQRNKGNFPGRFSGRQFSNSRSEMNVSTLELGDSALYLCASARQGSGANVLTFGAGSRLTVL.

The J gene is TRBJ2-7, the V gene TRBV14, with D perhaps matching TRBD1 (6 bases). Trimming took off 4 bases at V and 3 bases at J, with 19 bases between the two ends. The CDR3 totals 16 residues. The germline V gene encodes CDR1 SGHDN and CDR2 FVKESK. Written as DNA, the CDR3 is TGTGCCAGCAGCCCCTACTCGTGGACAGCCTTCTACGAGCAGTACTTC. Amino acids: CASSPYSWTAFYEQYF.

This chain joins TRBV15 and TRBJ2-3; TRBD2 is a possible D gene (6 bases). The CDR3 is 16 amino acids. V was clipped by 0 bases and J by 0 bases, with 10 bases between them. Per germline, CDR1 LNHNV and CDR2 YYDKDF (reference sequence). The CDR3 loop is CATSRDRGGSTDTQYF. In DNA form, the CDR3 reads TGTGCCACCAGCAGAGATCGGGGAGGAAGCACAGATACGCAGTATTTT.

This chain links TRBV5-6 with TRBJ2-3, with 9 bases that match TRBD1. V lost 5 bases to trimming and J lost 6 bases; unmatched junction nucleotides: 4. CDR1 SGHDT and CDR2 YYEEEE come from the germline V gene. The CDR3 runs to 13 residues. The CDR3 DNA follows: TGTGCCAGCAGTTTTGGACAGGGGGATACGCAGTATTTT. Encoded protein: CASSFGQGDTQYF.

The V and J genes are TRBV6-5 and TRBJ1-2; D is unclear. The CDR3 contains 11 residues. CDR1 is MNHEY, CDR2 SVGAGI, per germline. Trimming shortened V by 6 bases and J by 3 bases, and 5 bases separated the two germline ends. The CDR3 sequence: CASSVYYGYTF. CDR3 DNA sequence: TGTGCCAGCAGCGTCTACTATGGCTACACCTTC.

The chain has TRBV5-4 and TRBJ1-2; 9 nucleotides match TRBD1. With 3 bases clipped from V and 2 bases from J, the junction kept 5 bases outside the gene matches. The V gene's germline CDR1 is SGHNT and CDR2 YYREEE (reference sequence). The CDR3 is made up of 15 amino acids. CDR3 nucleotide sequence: TGTGCCAGCAGCTCCCGACAGGGGGGGAACTATGGCTACACCTTC. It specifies CASSSRQGGNYGYTF. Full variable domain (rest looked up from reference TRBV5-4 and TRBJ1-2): ETGVTQSPTHLIKTRGQQVTLRCSSQSGHNTVSWYQQALGQGPQFIFQYYREEENGRGNFPPRFSGLQFPNYSSELNVNALELDDSALYLCASSSRQGGNYGYTFGSGTRLTVV.

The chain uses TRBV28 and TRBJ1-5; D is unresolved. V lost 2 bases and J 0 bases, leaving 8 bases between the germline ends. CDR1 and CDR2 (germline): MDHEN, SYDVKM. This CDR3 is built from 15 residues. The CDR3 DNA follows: TGTGCCAGCAGTTTAGGGCAGTATAGCAATCAGCCCCAGCATTTT. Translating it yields CASSLGQYSNQPQHF.

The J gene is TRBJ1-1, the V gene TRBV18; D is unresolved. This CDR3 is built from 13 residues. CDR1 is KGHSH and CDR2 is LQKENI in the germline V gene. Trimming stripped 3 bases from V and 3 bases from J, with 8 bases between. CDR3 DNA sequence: TGTGCCAGCTCACCGCAGGCTGACACTGAAGCTTTCTTT. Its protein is CASSPQADTEAFF.

The CDR3 reads CSVQSTGANEKLFF. CDR3 coding DNA: TGCAGCGTTCAGTCCACAGGGGCTAATGAAAAACTGTTTTTT. V is TRBV29-1 and J is TRBJ1-4; 7 bases match TRBD1. The CDR3 consists of 14 residues. Germline assignment: CDR1 SQVTM and CDR2 ANQGSEA. V trimming: 5 bases; J trimming: 3 bases; junction bases outside the gene matches: 6.

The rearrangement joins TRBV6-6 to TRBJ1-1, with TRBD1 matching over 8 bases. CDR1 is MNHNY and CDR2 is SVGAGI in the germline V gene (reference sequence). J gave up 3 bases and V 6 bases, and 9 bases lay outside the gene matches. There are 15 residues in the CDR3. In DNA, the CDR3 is TGTGCCAGCAGGCCTAACGACAGGGGATACACTGAAGCTTTCTTT. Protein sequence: CASRPNDRGYTEAFF.

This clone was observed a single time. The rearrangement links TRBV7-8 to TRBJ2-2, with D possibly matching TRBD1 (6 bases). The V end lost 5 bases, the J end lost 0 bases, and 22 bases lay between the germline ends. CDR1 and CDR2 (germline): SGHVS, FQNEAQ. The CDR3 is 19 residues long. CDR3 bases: TGTGCCAGCAGCGAGAAGAGGTGGACAGCGACCTCGAACACCGGGGAGCTGTTTTTT. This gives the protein CASSEKRWTATSNTGELFF.

The CDR3 spells CASSPTGGSGNQPQHF. CDR3 nucleotides: TGTGCCAGCAGTCCCACAGGGGGCTCGGGCAATCAGCCCCAGCATTTT. This chain uses TRBV28 with TRBJ1-5; TRBD1 agrees at 9 bases. The CDR3 has 16 residues. V was pared by 5 bases and J by 2 bases, with 7 bases of the junction left unmatched. Germline V CDR1 and CDR2: MDHEN, SYDVKM.

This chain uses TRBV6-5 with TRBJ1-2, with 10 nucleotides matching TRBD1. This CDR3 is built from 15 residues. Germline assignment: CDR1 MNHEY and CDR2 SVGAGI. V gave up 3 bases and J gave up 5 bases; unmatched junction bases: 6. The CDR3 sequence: CASSYARQGAYGYTF. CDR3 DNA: TGTGCCAGCAGTTATGCGCGACAGGGGGCTTATGGCTACACCTTC.

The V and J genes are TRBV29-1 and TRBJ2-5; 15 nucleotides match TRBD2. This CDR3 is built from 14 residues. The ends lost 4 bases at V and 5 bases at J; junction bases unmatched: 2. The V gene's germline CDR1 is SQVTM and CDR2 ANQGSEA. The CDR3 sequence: CSVGGLAGGETQYF. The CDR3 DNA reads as TGCAGCGTTGGGGGACTAGCGGGAGGCGAGACCCAGTACTTC.

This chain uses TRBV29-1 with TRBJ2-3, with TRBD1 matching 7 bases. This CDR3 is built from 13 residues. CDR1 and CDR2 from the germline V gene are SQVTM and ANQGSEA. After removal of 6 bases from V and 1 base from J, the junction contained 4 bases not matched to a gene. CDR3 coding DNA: TGCAGCGTCCGACAGGGTGGCACAGATACGCAGTATTTT. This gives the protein CSVRQGGTDTQYF.

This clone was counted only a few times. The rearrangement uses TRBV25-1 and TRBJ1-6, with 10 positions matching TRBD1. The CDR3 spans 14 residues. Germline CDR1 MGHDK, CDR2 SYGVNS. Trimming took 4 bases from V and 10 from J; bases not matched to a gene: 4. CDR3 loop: CASSVGTGESPLHF. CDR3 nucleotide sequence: TGTGCCAGCAGTGTTGGGACAGGGGAATCACCCCTCCACTTT.

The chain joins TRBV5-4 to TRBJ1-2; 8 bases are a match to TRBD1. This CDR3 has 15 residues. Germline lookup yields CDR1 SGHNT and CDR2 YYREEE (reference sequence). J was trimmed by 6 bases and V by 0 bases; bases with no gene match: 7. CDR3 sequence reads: CASSLGVGQGNGYTF. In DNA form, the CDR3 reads TGTGCCAGCAGCTTGGGTGTTGGACAGGGTAATGGCTACACCTTC.

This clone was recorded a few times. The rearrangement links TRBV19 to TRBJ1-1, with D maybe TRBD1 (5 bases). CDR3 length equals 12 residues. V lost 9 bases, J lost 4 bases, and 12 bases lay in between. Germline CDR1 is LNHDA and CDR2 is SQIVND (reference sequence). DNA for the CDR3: TGTGCCAGCAAGGACGGGGGCACTGAAGCTTTCTTT. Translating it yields CASKDGGTEAFF.

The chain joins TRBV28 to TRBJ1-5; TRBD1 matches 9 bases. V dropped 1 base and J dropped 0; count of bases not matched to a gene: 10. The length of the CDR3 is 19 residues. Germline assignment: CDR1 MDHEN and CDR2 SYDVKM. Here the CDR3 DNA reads TGTGCCAGCAGTTTATTATGGGACAGGGTGGAGTATAGCAATCAGCCCCAGCATTTT. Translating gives CASSLLWDRVEYSNQPQHF.

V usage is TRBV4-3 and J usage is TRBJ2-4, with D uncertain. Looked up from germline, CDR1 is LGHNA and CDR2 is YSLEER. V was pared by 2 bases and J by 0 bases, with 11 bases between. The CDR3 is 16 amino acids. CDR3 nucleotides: TGCGCCAGCAGCCAACGACAATCCTCAGCCAAAAACATTCAGTACTTC. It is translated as CASSQRQSSAKNIQYF.

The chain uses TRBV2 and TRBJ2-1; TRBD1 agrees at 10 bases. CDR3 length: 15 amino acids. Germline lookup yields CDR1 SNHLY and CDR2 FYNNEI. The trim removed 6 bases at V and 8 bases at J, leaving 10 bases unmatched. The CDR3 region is CASSQTGGAYHEQFF. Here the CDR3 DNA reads TGTGCCAGCAGCCAGACAGGGGGCGCTTACCATGAGCAGTTCTTC. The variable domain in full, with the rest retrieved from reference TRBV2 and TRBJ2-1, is EPEVTQTPSHQVTQMGQEVILRCVPISNHLYFYWYRQILGQKVEFLVSFYNNEISEKSEIFDDQFSVERPDGSNFTLKIRSTKLEDSAMYFCASSQTGGAYHEQFFGPGTRLTVL.

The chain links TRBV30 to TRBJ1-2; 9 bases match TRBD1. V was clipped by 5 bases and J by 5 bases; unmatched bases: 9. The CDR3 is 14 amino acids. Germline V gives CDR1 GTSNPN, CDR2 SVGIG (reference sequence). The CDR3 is CAWAPSDRGYGYTF. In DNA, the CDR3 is TGTGCCTGGGCCCCCTCTGACAGGGGGTATGGCTACACCTTC.

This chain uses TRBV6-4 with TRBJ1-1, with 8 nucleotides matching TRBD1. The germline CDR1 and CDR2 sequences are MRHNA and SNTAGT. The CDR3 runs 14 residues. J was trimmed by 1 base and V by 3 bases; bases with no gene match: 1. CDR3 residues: CASSEQGGNTEAFF. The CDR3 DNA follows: TGTGCCAGCAGTGAACAGGGGGGGAACACTGAAGCTTTCTTT.

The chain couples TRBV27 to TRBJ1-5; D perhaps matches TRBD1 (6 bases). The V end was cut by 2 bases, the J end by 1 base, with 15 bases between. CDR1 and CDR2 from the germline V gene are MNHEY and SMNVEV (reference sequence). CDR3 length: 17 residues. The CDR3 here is CASSLGPRGGSNQPQHF. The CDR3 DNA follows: TGTGCCAGCAGTTTAGGGCCCAGGGGCGGGAGCAATCAGCCCCAGCATTTT.

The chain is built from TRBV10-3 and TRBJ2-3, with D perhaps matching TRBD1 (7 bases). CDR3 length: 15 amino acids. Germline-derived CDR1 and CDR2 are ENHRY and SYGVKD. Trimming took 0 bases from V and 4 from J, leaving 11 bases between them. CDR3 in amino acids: CAISESRRGADTQYF. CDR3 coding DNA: TGTGCCATCAGTGAGTCTCGCAGGGGGGCAGATACGCAGTATTTT.

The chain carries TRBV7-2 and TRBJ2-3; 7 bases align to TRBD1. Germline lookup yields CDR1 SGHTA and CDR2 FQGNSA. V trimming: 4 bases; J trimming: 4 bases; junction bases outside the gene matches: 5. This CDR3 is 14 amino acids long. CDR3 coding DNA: TGTGCCAGCAGCTCAGACAGGGTTGCAGATACGCAGTATTTT. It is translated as CASSSDRVADTQYF.

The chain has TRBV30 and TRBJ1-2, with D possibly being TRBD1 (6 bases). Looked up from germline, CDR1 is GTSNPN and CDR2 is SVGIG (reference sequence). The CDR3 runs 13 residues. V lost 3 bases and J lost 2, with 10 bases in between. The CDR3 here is CAWRAGANYGYTF. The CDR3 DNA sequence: TGTGCCTGGAGGGCAGGGGCAAACTATGGCTACACCTTC.

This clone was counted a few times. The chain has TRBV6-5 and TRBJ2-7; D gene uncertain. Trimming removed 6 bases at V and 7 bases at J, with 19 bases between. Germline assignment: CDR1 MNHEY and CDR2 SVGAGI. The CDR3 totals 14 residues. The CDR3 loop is CASRARGGLLEQYF. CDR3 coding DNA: TGTGCCAGCAGGGCCAGAGGCGGCCTTTTGGAGCAGTACTTC.

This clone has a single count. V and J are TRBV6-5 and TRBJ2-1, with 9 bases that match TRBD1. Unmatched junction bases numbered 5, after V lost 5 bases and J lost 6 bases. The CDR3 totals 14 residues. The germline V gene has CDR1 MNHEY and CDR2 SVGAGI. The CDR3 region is CASSRTGDGNEQFF. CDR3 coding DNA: TGTGCCAGCAGTCGGACAGGGGATGGCAATGAGCAGTTCTTC.

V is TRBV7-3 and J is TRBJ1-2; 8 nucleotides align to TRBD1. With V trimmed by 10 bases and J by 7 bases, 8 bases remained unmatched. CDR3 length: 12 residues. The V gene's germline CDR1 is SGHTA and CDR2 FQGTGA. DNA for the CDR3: TGTGCCACCTCCCAGGGGGCTGGTGGCTACACCTTC. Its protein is CATSQGAGGYTF.

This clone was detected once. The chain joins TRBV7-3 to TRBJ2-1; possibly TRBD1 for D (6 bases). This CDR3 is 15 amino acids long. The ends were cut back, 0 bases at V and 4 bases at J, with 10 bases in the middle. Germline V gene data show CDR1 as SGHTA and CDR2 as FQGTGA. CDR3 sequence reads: CASSLTAGEYNEQFF. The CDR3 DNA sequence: TGTGCCAGCAGCTTAACGGCAGGGGAGTACAATGAGCAGTTCTTC.